Presented here are 5 T cell receptor beta chains from one specimen sequenced in a study of T cells after yellow fever vaccination. TCRdb redid the calling of the 5' RACE reads with MiXCR, one entry per CDR3 protein. The sample holds under 200,000 distinct CDR3 sequences; 11% are singletons and the top ten take 36%. The sample here was CD8+ T cells sorted from PBMCs, taken 15 days after the yellow fever booster vaccination. The receptor source for this set is a man aged 18 to 29 who received the YFV17D yellow fever vaccine.

This clonotype showed up just a few times. The chain is built from TRBV29-1 and TRBJ1-2, with D possibly being TRBD1 (5 bases). Trimming cost V 5 bases and J 2 bases, with 12 bases left between them. Germline-derived CDR1 and CDR2 are SQVTM and ANQGSEA. The CDR3 is made up of 13 amino acids. The CDR3 DNA follows: TGCAGCGTTCGACGGGACCAAAACTATGGCTACACCTTC. This gives the protein CSVRRDQNYGYTF.

The rearrangement joins TRBV24-1 to TRBJ2-7; 7 nucleotides align to TRBD1. The CDR3 covers 12 residues. Losses at the gene ends were 9 bases for V and 7 bases for J; bases not matched to a gene: 8. The germline V gene has CDR1 KGHDR and CDR2 SFDVKD. CDR3 sequence: CATERGLGEQYV. The DNA for the CDR3 is TGTGCCACCGAGAGGGGGCTTGGTGAGCAGTACGTC.

A remark on this clonotype: A read error is possible here, since a much larger clone lies one base away. V gene TRBV10-3 combines with J gene TRBJ2-3, with D perhaps matching TRBD1 (6 bases). The CDR3 is 15 residues long. V was clipped by 7 bases and J by 5 bases, with 19 bases between them. Germline loops: CDR1 ENHRY, CDR2 SYGVKD. The CDR3 region has the DNA TGTGCCATCACAATCACGGACAGCGGAATAGATACGCAGTATTTT. The encoded protein is CAITITDSGIDTQYF.

This clonotype was counted only a few times. The chain couples TRBV11-2 to TRBJ2-2; 8 nucleotides agree with TRBD2. V shed 5 bases and J 4 bases; nucleotides not matched to a gene: 9. The CDR3 is 16 residues long. The germline V gene has CDR1 SGHAT and CDR2 FQNNGV. The chain's CDR3 is CASSLAPGLGTGELFF. CDR3 coding DNA: TGTGCCAGCAGCCTAGCCCCGGGACTAGGCACCGGGGAGCTGTTTTTT.

This clonotype was detected a few times. V and J are TRBV19 and TRBJ1-1; 9 bases agree with TRBD1. CDR1 and CDR2 (germline): LNHDA, SQIVND (reference sequence). The CDR3 length is 13 residues. V was clipped by 11 bases and J by 3 bases; unmatched bases: 7. The CDR3 coding sequence is TGTGCCGCAAGGGACAGGGAGGACACTGAAGCTTTCTTT. Protein: CAARDREDTEAFF.